A single sample is the source of the 19 T cell receptor beta chains below, sequenced in a study of T cells in women clearing cervical HPV infection. Data came from immunoSEQ multiplex PCR; TCRdb stores just in-frame clones and leaves some out. The sample totals approximately 24,000 clones. The sequencing sample was made of blood buffy coat. These receptors came from a woman aged 18 to 69 with a cervical HPV16 infection that either progressed to CIN3+ or cleared (not recorded which).

As regards this clone: Read sequence stops 3 residues before the CDR3 end, and the germline J gene provides the missing end. This chain connects TRBV7-2 to TRBJ1-4; D is unresolved. This CDR3 is 15 amino acids long. Germline-derived CDR1 and CDR2 are SGHTA and FQGNSA. Incomplete CDR3 DNA: TGTGCCAGCAGCGCGGGCACTCTTTCTTTTTCACCA. This sequence encodes CASSAGTLSFSP. The entire CDR3 protein reads CASSAGTLSFSPLFF.

CDR3 protein: CSAREPGQGNNQPQHF. The part of the CDR3 DNA that was read is TGCAGTGCTAGAGAACCGGGACAGGGGAACAATCAGCCC. The gene calls are TRBV20-1 and TRBJ1-5; 10 bases line up with TRBD1. The read finishes 3 residues shy of the CDR3 end, and the germline J gene is used to complete it. With 0 bases clipped from V and 3 bases from J, the junction kept 5 bases outside the gene matches. The CDR3 sequence is 16 residues long. CDR1 is DFQATT and CDR2 is SNEGSKA in the germline V gene (reference sequence).

A remark on this clone: The read stops 3 residues short of the end of the CDR3; the missing end is completed from the germline J gene. The gene calls are TRBV11-2 and TRBJ1-5; D perhaps matches TRBD1 (6 bases). This CDR3 comprises 15 residues. The V gene's germline CDR1 is SGHAT and CDR2 FQNNGV. V was clipped by 0 bases and J by 7 bases, with 13 bases between them. CDR3 DNA, as far as it was read: TGTGCCAGCAGCTTAGACGGGATTGGGGGCCAGCCC. Its protein is CASSLDGIGGQP. The complete CDR3 protein is CASSLDGIGGQPQHF.

About this clone: Sequencing ends 3 residues short of the CDR3 end; the germline J gene provides the rest. The rearrangement links TRBV10-3 to TRBJ2-3, with 14 bases aligning to TRBD2. Germline V gives CDR1 ENHRY, CDR2 SYGVKD. The trim removed 4 bases at V and 6 bases at J, leaving 6 bases unmatched. The CDR3 runs 16 residues. CDR3 DNA, as far as it was read: TGTGCCATCAGTGCTGGGACTAGCGGGAGTGTGGATACG. Encoded protein: CAISAGTSGSVDT. The CDR3, in full, reads CAISAGTSGSVDTQYF.

For this clone: The read stops 3 residues short of the end of the CDR3; the missing end is completed from the germline J gene. The chain recombines TRBV20-1 with TRBJ1-1, with unresolved D. Germline assignment: CDR1 DFQATT and CDR2 SNEGSKA (reference sequence). The CDR3 length is 14 residues. The V end was cut by 3 bases, the J end by 1 base, with 12 bases between. The chain's CDR3 is CSARILHSNTEAFF. The part of the CDR3 DNA that was read is TGCAGTGCTAGGATACTCCACTCGAACACTGAA.

About this clone: The read halts 3 residues ahead of the CDR3 end, with the missing end drawn from the germline J gene. The rearrangement uses TRBV9 and TRBJ1-2; tentative D call: TRBD1 (5 bases). Per germline, CDR1 SGDLS and CDR2 YYNGEE. The CDR3 runs 14 residues. Trimming shortened V by 3 bases and J by 6 bases, and 15 bases separated the two germline ends. CDR3 in amino acids: CASSERGFVNGYTF. The CDR3 DNA, read in part, is TGTGCCAGCAGCGAAAGGGGATTTGTCAATGGC.

Turning to this clone: The CDR3 end is not reached by the read, which stops 3 residues before it; the germline J gene fills it in. This specimen includes other DNA sequences encoding the same CDR3. J is TRBJ1-2 and V is TRBV29-1, with 7 bases that match TRBD1. Germline V gives CDR1 SQVTM, CDR2 ANQGSEA. The CDR3 sequence is 13 residues long. J was trimmed by 0 bases and V by 6 bases; bases with no gene match: 4. The CDR3 region is CSVTGESNYGYTF. The CDR3 bases that were read are TGCAGCGTCACAGGGGAGTCTAACTATGGC.

CDR3 sequence reads: CSARGVGNQPQHF. The sequenced part of the CDR3 DNA is TGCAGTGCTAGAGGGGTAGGGAATCAGCCC. The chain couples TRBV20-1 to TRBJ1-5; D gene unclear. The read falls 3 residues short of the CDR3 end, and the missing part is taken from the germline J gene. Trimming left V 1 base short and J 4 bases short, with 8 bases between. Germline CDR1 is DFQATT and CDR2 is SNEGSKA (reference sequence). The length of the CDR3 is 13 residues.

Concerning this clone: The read terminates 3 residues before the CDR3 end, so the remaining end is supplied by the germline J gene. This chain connects TRBV28 to TRBJ2-1, with TRBD2 identical over 8 bases. The CDR3 is 16 residues long. Unmatched junction bases numbered 15, after V lost 6 bases and J lost 8 bases. Germline CDR1 MDHEN, CDR2 SYDVKM. Incomplete CDR3 DNA: TGTGCCAGCAGGAAGCGGGGGCACTTCAACCCAGATGAG. Its translation: CASRKRGHFNPDE. The CDR3, in full, reads CASRKRGHFNPDEQFF.

The covered CDR3 bases are TGTGCCAGCTCACCCGGCTCCAGCGGGAGCGGGGATACG. It yields the protein CASSPGSSGSGDT. The full CDR3 reads CASSPGSSGSGDTQYF. The chain combines TRBV18 with TRBJ2-3, with 8 bases lining up with TRBD2. The observed sequence ends 3 residues before the CDR3 terminus, with the missing tail filled in from the germline J gene. CDR3 length: 16 amino acids. The ends lost 3 bases at V and 6 bases at J; junction bases unmatched: 11. Per the germline V gene, CDR1 is KGHSH and CDR2 is LQKENI. Based on the CDR3 plus reference TRBV18 and TRBJ2-3, the full variable domain is NAGVMQNPRHLVRRRGQEARLRCSPMKGHSHVYWYRQLPEEGLKFMVYLQKENIIDESGMPKERFSAEFPKEGPSILRIQQVVRGDSAAYFCASSPGSSGSGDTQYFGPGTRLTVL.

Points on this clone: The read is 3 residues too short to cover the CDR3 end, so that end is filled in from the germline J gene. The V and J genes are TRBV6-4 and TRBJ1-1; TRBD1 agrees at 12 bases. Germline CDR1 reads MRHNA; CDR2 reads SNTAGT. CDR3 length: 17 amino acids. Trimming removed 2 bases from V and 3 bases from J; junction bases left unmatched: 7. CDR3 amino acids: CASSDVWDRGRYTEAFF. The CDR3 bases that were read are TGTGCCAGCAGTGACGTGTGGGACAGGGGGCGGTACACTGAA.

Concerning this clone: The read gets to within 3 residues of the CDR3 end, and the germline J gene fills in the rest. The V call is TRBV20-1, the J call TRBJ2-3; 9 bases line up with TRBD1. The CDR3 length is 16 residues. The germline gives CDR1 DFQATT, CDR2 SNEGSKA (reference sequence). V lost 4 bases and J lost 0; bases outside the gene matches: 8. The CDR3 sequence is CSATDRGGPSTDTQYF. The CDR3 bases that were read are TGCAGTGCTACCGACAGGGGGGGCCCTAGCACAGATACG.

As regards this clone: The read comes to an end 3 residues before the CDR3 does, leaving the germline J gene to fill in the end. The V and J genes are TRBV5-1 and TRBJ2-1; TRBD2 matches 9 bases. V was clipped by 4 bases and J by 5 bases; unmatched bases: 7. CDR1 and CDR2 from the germline V gene are SGHRS and YFSETQ. The CDR3 is 15 residues long. The DNA read from the CDR3 is TGCGCCAGCAGCGCGGGACTAGCTGCGCACAATGAG. This sequence encodes CASSAGLAAHNE. The CDR3 in full is CASSAGLAAHNEQFF.

As regards this clone: The read ends 3 residues shy of where the CDR3 ends; the end is completed using the germline J gene. The genes are TRBV30 and TRBJ1-2, with a weak D call TRBD1 (6 bases). Trimming cost V 0 bases and J 5 bases, with 13 bases left between them. Looked up from germline, CDR1 is GTSNPN and CDR2 is SVGIG (reference sequence). The CDR3 totals 14 residues. The CDR3 bases that were read are TGTGCCTGGAGTGTACTGGACAGCTCTTATGGC. This codes for CAWSVLDSSYG. The full CDR3 reads CAWSVLDSSYGYTF. The full variable domain, in which reference TRBV30 and TRBJ1-2 provide the parts outside the CDR3, is SQTIHQWPATLVQPVGSPLSLECTVEGTSNPNLYWYRQAAGRGLQLLFYSVGIGQISSEVPQNLSASRPQDRQFILSSKKLLLSDSGFYLCAWSVLDSSYGYTFGSGTRLTVV.

With respect to this clone: The read ends 3 residues shy of where the CDR3 ends; the end is completed using the germline J gene. The chain combines TRBV29-1 with TRBJ1-5, with D tentatively TRBD1 (6 bases). Germline CDR1 reads SQVTM; CDR2 reads ANQGSEA. Between the trimmed V and J ends, which lost 5 bases and 6 bases, there was a span of 14 bases. This CDR3 spans 13 amino acids. The sequenced CDR3 bases are TGCAGCGTTTCCCCAGGGGTTGGTCAGCCC. This gives the protein CSVSPGVGQP. The CDR3, in full, reads CSVSPGVGQPQHF.

A word on this clone: The CDR3 end lies 3 residues beyond the end of the read and is filled in from the germline J gene. The chain is built from TRBV20-1 and TRBJ2-7, with D perhaps TRBD1 (5 bases). This CDR3 spans 16 amino acids. Germline CDR1 and CDR2: DFQATT and SNEGSKA (reference sequence). V was pared by 0 bases and J by 2 bases, with 17 bases between. The sequenced part of the CDR3 DNA is TGCAGTGCTAGAGATAGTAAACAGGTAGTCCCCTACGAG. It yields the protein CSARDSKQVVPYE. The whole CDR3 sequence is CSARDSKQVVPYEQYF.

Details on this clone: The read falls 3 residues short of the CDR3 end, and the missing part is taken from the germline J gene. The gene calls are TRBV18 and TRBJ2-7; tentative D call: TRBD1 (6 bases). The CDR3 runs to 13 residues. The V gene's germline CDR1 is KGHSH and CDR2 LQKENI. Trimming cost V 1 base and J 2 bases, with 6 bases left between them. This CDR3 is CASSPQGAYEQYF. Incomplete CDR3 DNA: TGTGCCAGCTCACCACAGGGGGCCTACGAG.

Note on this clone: Read sequence stops 3 residues before the CDR3 end, and the germline J gene provides the missing end. The rearrangement joins TRBV7-2 to TRBJ2-4; tentatively, D is TRBD1 (6 bases). CDR1 SGHTA and CDR2 FQGNSA come from the germline V gene. There are 15 residues in the CDR3. The part of the CDR3 DNA that was read is TGTGCCAGCAGCTTTGAACAGGGCCCCAACTATGGT. Protein: CASSFEQGPNYG. The entire CDR3 protein is CASSFEQGPNYGQYF.

As for this clone: The read ends 3 residues early relative to the CDR3; the germline J gene fills the gap. The chain joins TRBV7-9 to TRBJ2-4; TRBD2 is a possible D gene (6 bases). The CDR3 has 15 residues. Germline V gene lookup returns CDR1 SEHNR and CDR2 FQNEAQ (reference sequence). CDR3 in amino acids: CASSLRRGPGIGQYF. Incomplete CDR3 DNA: TGTGCCAGCAGCTTACGGCGGGGACCTGGGATTGGT.